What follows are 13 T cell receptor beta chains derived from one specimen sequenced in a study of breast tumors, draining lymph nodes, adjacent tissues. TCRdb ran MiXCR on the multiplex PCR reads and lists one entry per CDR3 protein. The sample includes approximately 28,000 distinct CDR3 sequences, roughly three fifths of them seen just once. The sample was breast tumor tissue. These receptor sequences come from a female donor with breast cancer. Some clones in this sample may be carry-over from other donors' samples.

The CDR3 DNA reads as TGTGCCAGCAGCTACCGAGCGGGGGCCGGAACCGAGCAGTACTTC. Translating it yields CASSYRAGAGTEQYF. V and J are TRBV7-2 and TRBJ2-7; 8 bases align to TRBD2. CDR3 length equals 15 residues. The V segment lost 4 bases and the J segment 6 bases; nucleotides outside the gene matches: 11. Germline lookup yields CDR1 SGHTA and CDR2 FQGNSA.

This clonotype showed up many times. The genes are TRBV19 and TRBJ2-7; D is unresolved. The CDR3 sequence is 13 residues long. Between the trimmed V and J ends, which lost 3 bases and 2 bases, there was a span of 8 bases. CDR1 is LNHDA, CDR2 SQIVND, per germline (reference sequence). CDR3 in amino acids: CASSISLTYEQYF. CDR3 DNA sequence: TGTGCCAGTAGTATCTCTTTGACCTACGAGCAGTACTTC.

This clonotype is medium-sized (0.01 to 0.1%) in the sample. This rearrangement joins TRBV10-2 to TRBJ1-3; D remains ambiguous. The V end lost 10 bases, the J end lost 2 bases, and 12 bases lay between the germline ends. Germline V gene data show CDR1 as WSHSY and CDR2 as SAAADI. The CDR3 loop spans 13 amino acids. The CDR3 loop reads CATLPGTGNTIYF. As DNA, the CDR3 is TGCGCCACCCTCCCGGGGACTGGAAACACCATATATTTT.

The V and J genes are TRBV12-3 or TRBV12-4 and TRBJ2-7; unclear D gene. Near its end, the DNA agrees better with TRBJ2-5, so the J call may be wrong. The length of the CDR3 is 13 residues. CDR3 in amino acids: CASSFTVTGTQYF. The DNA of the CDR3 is TGTGCCAGCAGTTTTACGGTAACCGGGACCCAGTACTTC.

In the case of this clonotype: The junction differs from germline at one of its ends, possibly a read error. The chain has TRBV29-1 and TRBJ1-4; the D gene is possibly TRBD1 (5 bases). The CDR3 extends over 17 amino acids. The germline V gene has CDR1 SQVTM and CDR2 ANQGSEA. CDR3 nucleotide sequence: TGCAGCGTTGAAGGAAGGTTACGTCCTGGGGCTAATGAAAAACCGTCTTTT. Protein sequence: CSVEGRLRPGANEKPSF.

CDR3 sequence reads: CASGSSGNTIYF. CDR3 in DNA: TGTGCCAGCGGTAGCTCTGGAAACACCATATATTTT. The chain couples TRBV2 to TRBJ1-3; no clear D gene. CDR3 size: 12 residues. Trimming left V 8 bases short and J 0 bases short, with 5 bases between. The germline V gene has CDR1 SNHLY and CDR2 FYNNEI.

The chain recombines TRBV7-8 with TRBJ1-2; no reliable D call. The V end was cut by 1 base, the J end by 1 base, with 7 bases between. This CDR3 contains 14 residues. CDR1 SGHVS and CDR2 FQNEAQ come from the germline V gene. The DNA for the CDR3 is TGTGCCAGCAGCTTAGAGGTACTTAACTATGGCTACACCTTC. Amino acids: CASSLEVLNYGYTF.

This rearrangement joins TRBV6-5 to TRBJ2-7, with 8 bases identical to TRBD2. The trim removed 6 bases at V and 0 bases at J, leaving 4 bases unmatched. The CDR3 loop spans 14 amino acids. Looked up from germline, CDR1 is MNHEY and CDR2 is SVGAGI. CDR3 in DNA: TGTGCCAGCAGGCAGGCGGGGGGCTCCTACGAGCAGTACTTC. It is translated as CASRQAGGSYEQYF.

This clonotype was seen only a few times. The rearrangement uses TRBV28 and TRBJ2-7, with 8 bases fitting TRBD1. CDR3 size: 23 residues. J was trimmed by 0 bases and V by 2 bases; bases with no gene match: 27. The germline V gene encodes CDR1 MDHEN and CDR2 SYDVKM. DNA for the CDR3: TGTGCCAGCAGTTTACGGTTGAGGACAGGGCAATGGAGAGACACAAGGAGCTCCTACGAGCAGTACTTC. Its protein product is CASSLRLRTGQWRDTRSSYEQYF.

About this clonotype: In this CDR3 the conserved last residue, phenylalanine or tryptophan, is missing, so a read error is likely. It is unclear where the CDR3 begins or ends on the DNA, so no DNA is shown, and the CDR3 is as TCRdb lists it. The chain's CDR3 is CATSDPTLRGQEPQTS. This chain links TRBV24-1 with TRBJ2-5; the table's TRBD1 call for D was not verified on the DNA. The CDR3 spans 16 residues, counting both ends. The germline gives CDR1 KGHDR, CDR2 SFDVKD.

CDR3 in amino acids: CSAKESGPQQERAEAFF. CDR3 DNA: TGCAGTGCTAAGGAATCCGGGCCCCAGCAAGAACGGGCTGAAGCTTTCTTT. This chain connects TRBV20-1 to TRBJ1-1; unclear D gene. This CDR3 has 17 residues. V was clipped by 4 bases and J by 6 bases, with 27 bases between them. CDR1 is DFQATT, CDR2 SNEGSKA, per germline (reference sequence).

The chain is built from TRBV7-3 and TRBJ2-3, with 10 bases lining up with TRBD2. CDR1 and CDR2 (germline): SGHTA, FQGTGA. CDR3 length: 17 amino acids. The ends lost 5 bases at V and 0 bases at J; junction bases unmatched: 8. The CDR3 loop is CASSVGLARASTDTQYF. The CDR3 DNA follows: TGTGCCAGCAGCGTGGGACTAGCGAGAGCTAGCACAGATACGCAGTATTTT. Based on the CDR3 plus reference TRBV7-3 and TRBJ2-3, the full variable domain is GAGVSQTPSNKVTEKGKYVELRCDPISGHTALYWYRQSLGQGPEFLIYFQGTGAADDSGLPNDRFFAVRPEGSVSTLKIQRTERGDSAVYLCASSVGLARASTDTQYFGPGTRLTVL.

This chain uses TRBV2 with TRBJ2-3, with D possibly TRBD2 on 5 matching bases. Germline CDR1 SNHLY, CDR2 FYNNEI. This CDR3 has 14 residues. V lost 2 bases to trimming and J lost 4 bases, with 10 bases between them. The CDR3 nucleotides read TGTGCCAGCAGTGAACGTAGCGAACCAGATACGCAGTATTTT. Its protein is CASSERSEPDTQYF.